This paragraph reports one T cell receptor (beta chain). The antigen is unknown. The record originates from a study of cytomegalovirus exposure and HLA in healthy donors. Study-wide findings and caveats: Both high specificity and high sensitivity reportedly marked the classifier's diagnosis of cytomegalovirus status. Altogether, 164 TCR beta chains were recorded as cytomegalovirus-associated. An analysis done earlier found most TCR beta V segments productive about 87% or about 30% of the time.

The study ran its PCR with 60 Vbeta and 13 Jbeta primers. How the authors handled the data: Tens of millions of unique TCR beta chains, 10 million to 14 million shared, were counted in a later analysis. Measured with immunoSEQ multiplex PCR; TCRdb has only the in-frame clones, and not every one. V, J and clone size reflect that table, while D and trimming were determined from the DNA. The listing contains around 55,000 clones. The germline CDR1 and CDR2 sequences are SGHTA and FQGTGA. The CDR3 spans 16 residues. V shed 3 bases and J shed 7 bases, with 18 bases lying between them. Source material: PBMCs. The TCR comes from a man aged 50 or older in good health and CMV-seropositive. The V gene is TRBV7-3, the J gene TRBJ2-2; weak D call: TRBD2 (5 bases). CDR3 in amino acids: CASSLVVGIPNGELFF. In DNA, the CDR3 is TGTGCCAGCAGCTTGGTGGTCGGGATCCCCAACGGGGAGCTGTTTTTT.